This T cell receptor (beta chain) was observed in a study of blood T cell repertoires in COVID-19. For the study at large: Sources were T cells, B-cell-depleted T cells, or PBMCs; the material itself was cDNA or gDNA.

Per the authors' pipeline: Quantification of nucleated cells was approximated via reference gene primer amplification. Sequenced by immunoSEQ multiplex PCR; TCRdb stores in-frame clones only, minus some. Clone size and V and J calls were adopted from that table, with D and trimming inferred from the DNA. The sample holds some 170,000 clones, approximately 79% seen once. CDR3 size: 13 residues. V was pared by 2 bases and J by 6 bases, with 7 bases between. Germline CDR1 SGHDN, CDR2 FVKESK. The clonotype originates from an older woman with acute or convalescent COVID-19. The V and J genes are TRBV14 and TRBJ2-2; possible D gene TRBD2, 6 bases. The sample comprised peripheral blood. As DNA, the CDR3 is TGTGCCAGCAGCCAACAGCGGGCCGGGGAGCTGTTTTTT. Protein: CASSQQRAGELFF.